This T cell receptor (beta chain) is drawn from a study of blood T cell repertoires in COVID-19 (dated by TCRdb to 2019 to 2021). Study-wide context: Collaborator samples came from the United States, Italy and Spain and covered acute and convalescent phases of COVID-19. The prospective study material was composed of cDNA or gDNA derived from T cells, B-cell-depleted T cells, or PBMCs. A de-identified subject ID, COVID-19 status, age in years and sex were almost always included in the sample metadata. Subjects who had been exposed to COVID-19, were actively infected with it, or had recovered from it provided the deeply sampled blood TCRbeta repertoires that made up the dataset. The repertoires were released in a freely available public database meant as a resource for research on the immune response to SARS-CoV-2. The samples were drawn from the first 160 participants of the ongoing ImmuneRACE study and from over a thousand subjects provided by 6 global collaborators. HLA class I and class II types, where available, came from metadata supplied by the sample provider rather than from assay-based typing. What the study reported, not specific to this receptor: The amount of clinical and demographic metadata varied by source and participant and was provided uncurated.

TCRbeta CDR3 regions were amplified from genomic DNA by means of the immunoSEQ Assay, a bias-controlled multiplex PCR. The study's processing was this. The number of nucleated cells in each sample was estimated by amplification of reference gene primers within the assay. To quantify the absolute abundance of each unique TCRbeta CDR3 rearrangement, sequence reads were collapsed and filtered. For each sample, productive Simpson clonality was calculated as the square root of Simpson's diversity index across productive rearrangements. The table comes from immuneACCESS by way of TCRdb, which keeps in-frame sequences with V and J called. Part of the clones is missing from these tables; in studies checked, under half for an unresolved V gene and the rest for unknown reasons. For V, J and clone size, that table is used; D and trimming come from the DNA. In this sample the table shows about 180,000 clones, 80% to 90% of which occur a single time. Together, the top ten hold 3% to 4% of the sample.

The CDR3 holds 17 amino acids from the cysteine to the phenylalanine. Here the CDR3 DNA is all that survives: 51 bases in frame from base 1. Each collaborating institution followed its own protocols to collect whole blood in K2EDTA tubes. Collaborator samples were shipped for TCRbeta analysis as frozen whole blood, isolated PBMCs, or DNA extracted from either sample type. This clone was picked up a small number of times. Its target antigen remains unknown. Per-base quality was not reported, and no clone a single base away is much larger than it. The TCR originated in a man between 60 and 75 years old with acute or convalescent COVID-19. Sequences were obtained from peripheral blood. The chain was built from TRBV21-1 and TRBJ1-3. TRBV21-1 is an annotated pseudogene. DNA sequence: TGTGCCAGCATCTCGGCGGGGGACTTTTCTCCTTTCCCCACCATATATTTT. The resulting protein is CASISAGDFSPFPTIYF.